Listed below are T cell receptor beta chains from one sample, sequenced in a study of T cell responses to AZD1222 COVID-19 vaccine. Some clones are missing from TCRdb's copy, which holds only in-frame ones; the method was immunoSEQ multiplex PCR. This table has about 120,000 clones, 70% to 90% appearing once. Sequencing used peripheral blood, obtained on day 0 of AZD1222 vaccination. All receptors derive from an adult in good health. Each CDR3 is given with its conserved first and last residue. Fields, in order: D gene, V gene, J gene, clone size, CDR3 DNA, CDR3 protein. A D gene is named only where the DNA matches it firmly. Rows may omit the clone size; those that give it use once, few, many or a size class.

D gene: -; V gene: TRBV11-2; J gene: TRBJ1-2; clone size: -; CDR3 DNA: TGTGCCAGCAGCTTAGGCGGGCTGAGATATGGCTACACCTTC; CDR3 protein: CASSLGGLRYGYTF
D gene: -; V gene: TRBV28; J gene: TRBJ1-5; clone size: -; CDR3 DNA: TGTGCCAGCAGTTTGGTCACTAGCCAGCCCCAGCATTTT; CDR3 protein: CASSLVTSQPQHF
D gene: TRBD2; V gene: TRBV3-1/TRBV3-2; J gene: TRBJ2-7; clone size: -; CDR3 DNA: TGTGCCAGCAGCCAAGTAGCGGGGGTGGTCGGTGAGCAGTACTTC; CDR3 protein: CASSQVAGVVGEQYF
D gene: TRBD2; V gene: TRBV7-9; J gene: TRBJ2-7; clone size: -; CDR3 DNA: TGTGCCAGCAGCTTAGCGGTCGGGGGGTCCGAGCAGTACTTC; CDR3 protein: CASSLAVGGSEQYF
D gene: -; V gene: TRBV9; J gene: TRBJ2-2; clone size: -; CDR3 DNA: TGTGCCAGCAGCTTATGGACGGGCGGGGAGCTGTTTTTT; CDR3 protein: CASSLWTGGELFF
D gene: -; V gene: TRBV6-6; J gene: TRBJ1-4; clone size: -; CDR3 DNA: TGTGCCAGCAGTTACTCGAGGGGTAATGCGGAAAAACTGTTTTTT; CDR3 protein: CASSYSRGNAEKLFF
D gene: -; V gene: TRBV6-2/TRBV6-3; J gene: TRBJ1-5; clone size: -; CDR3 DNA: TGTGCCAGCAGTCTAGCGGGGTTTAGCAATCAGCCCCAGCATTTT; CDR3 protein: CASSLAGFSNQPQHF
D gene: -; V gene: TRBV18; J gene: TRBJ1-6; clone size: -; CDR3 DNA: TGTGCCAGCTCACCACCTGGGACTACTAATTCACCCCTCCACTTT; CDR3 protein: CASSPPGTTNSPLHF
D gene: TRBD1; V gene: TRBV4-2; J gene: TRBJ1-6; clone size: -; CDR3 DNA: TGTGCCAGCAGCCAAGACCCGGGACAGCCTAATTCACCCCTCCACTTT; CDR3 protein: CASSQDPGQPNSPLHF
D gene: -; V gene: TRBV13; J gene: TRBJ1-1; clone size: -; CDR3 DNA: TGTGCCAGCAGCTTAGGTGGGGGGGCCAAGGGGAATGCTTTCTTT; CDR3 protein: CASSLGGGAKGNAFF
D gene: TRBD2; V gene: TRBV5-6; J gene: TRBJ2-1; clone size: -; CDR3 DNA: TGTGCCAGCAGCTGGACTAGCGGGGGGCCTCCGTCCTACAATGAGCAGTTCTTC; CDR3 protein: CASSWTSGGPPSYNEQFF
D gene: -; V gene: TRBV6-4; J gene: TRBJ1-5; clone size: -; CDR3 DNA: TGTGCCAGCAGTGCAGACAGAGATCAGCCCCAGCATTTT; CDR3 protein: CASSADRDQPQHF
D gene: -; V gene: TRBV7-2; J gene: TRBJ1-2; clone size: -; CDR3 DNA: TGTGCCAGCAGCTTCCTGACAAACTATGGCTACACCTTC; CDR3 protein: CASSFLTNYGYTF
D gene: -; V gene: TRBV12-1; J gene: TRBJ2-2; clone size: -; CDR3 DNA: TGTGCCAGCCTCCCGTCCGGGACAGGGAACACCGGGGAGCTGTTTTTT; CDR3 protein: CASLPSGTGNTGELFF
D gene: TRBD1; V gene: TRBV28; J gene: TRBJ1-2; clone size: once; CDR3 DNA: TGTGCCAGCAGTTCGGGACAGGGGGCCTACTATGGCTACACCTTC; CDR3 protein: CASSSGQGAYYGYTF
D gene: TRBD2; V gene: TRBV11-2; J gene: TRBJ2-3; clone size: -; CDR3 DNA: TGTGCCAGCAGCTTAGTAGCGGGGCTTGGAACAGATACGCAGTATTTT; CDR3 protein: CASSLVAGLGTDTQYF